These T cell receptor beta chains were read from a single sample in a study of human T cells and chemical hapten exposure. TCRdb fed the RACE reads into MiXCR, producing one record per CDR3 protein. The table lists 350,000 to 400,000 distinct CDR3 sequences, roughly 5.3% of them singletons. Material: whole blood, obtained in connection with sensitization to the hapten diphenylcyclopropenone (DPC). The receptors come from a woman aged 50 to 65 with alopecia areata. Some clones in this sample may be carry-over from other donors' samples. Both conserved end residues are part of each CDR3. The size of a clone is reported for some rows only, either as once, few or many, or as a class for expanded clones.

16 TRBJ2-5 many TRBV11-3 CASSPSRQGPQETQYF
15 TRBJ1-5 many TRBV4-2 CASSQVLGSNQPQHF
15 TRBJ1-5 . TRBV5-1 CASSLGDSGNQPQHF
12 TRBJ2-3 many TRBV2 CASRAETDTQYF
10 TRBJ1-1 few TRBV29-1 CSVGTGVAFF
14 TRBJ1-2 . TRBV27 CASRGTPAGYGYTF
12 TRBJ2-5 few TRBV27 CASSGDFETQYF
14 TRBJ1-5 many TRBV28 CASTAGHSNQPQHF
15 TRBJ2-1 many TRBV5-5 CASSLSWREVNEQFF
12 TRBJ1-2 many TRBV12-3/TRBV12-4 CASKREFYGYTF
16 TRBJ2-1 few TRBV12-3/TRBV12-4 CASSLSAGGPYNEQFF
21 TRBJ2-1 many TRBV4-3 CASSQDSGTSGRGSSYNEQFF
15 TRBJ1-2 many TRBV28 CASSLAGGANYGYTF
12 TRBJ2-5 many TRBV10-3 CAISESIETQYF
15 TRBJ2-7 . TRBV14 CASSRTGQPVYEQYF
12 TRBJ1-5 many TRBV9 CASSVVNQPQHF
15 TRBJ1-6 many TRBV6-1 CASSGQGSYNSPLHF
15 TRBJ1-5 many TRBV5-6 CASSFGTGLNQPQHF
16 TRBJ2-2 few TRBV6-1 CASSEYTGGNTGELFF
13 TRBJ1-5 many TRBV24-1 CATSDFGGKPQHF
13 TRBJ1-1 . TRBV5-5 CASDKNRGAEAFF
19 TRBJ2-1 many TRBV5-1 CASSLGDREFRRSYNEQFF
12 TRBJ2-1 many TRBV9 CASSVDSVEQFF
16 TRBJ2-3 many TRBV9 CASSGRLTGGPDTQYF
13 TRBJ2-7 many TRBV7-9 CASSEQATYEQYF
14 TRBJ2-1 few TRBV29-1 CSVPNGRASNEQFF
16 TRBJ2-5 many TRBV6-5 CASSLGGVSTRETQYF
15 TRBJ2-3 . TRBV5-6 CASSLTSGRMDTQYF
10 TRBJ2-3 many TRBV29-1 CSVEGDTQYF
22 TRBJ2-3 many TRBV5-1 CASSRPAGQGSTSGNPADTQYF
14 TRBJ1-2 . TRBV12-5 CASGPPQGAYGYTF
17 TRBJ2-3 few TRBV18 CASSPLPGGASTDTQYF
11 TRBJ1-1 many TRBV3-1 CASSLRGEAFF
14 TRBJ2-5 few TRBV19 CASSIMNRQETQYF
14 TRBJ2-5 . TRBV14 CASSHWTGRETQYF
15 TRBJ2-3 . TRBV7-2 CASSLDRGTSDTQYF
14 TRBJ2-7 many TRBV28 CASSAGGRDHEQYF
13 TRBJ1-2 . TRBV25-1 CASSEINRAGYTF
14 TRBJ1-5 . TRBV20-1 CSARDWDSNQPQHF
14 TRBJ1-4 once TRBV2 CASSGDRGDEKLFF
15 TRBJ1-1 many TRBV4-2 CASRYGTGLNTEAFF
15 TRBJ2-7 many TRBV7-6 CASSELGGAGHEQYF
16 TRBJ1-5 few TRBV12-3/TRBV12-4 CASSTSGTSRIQPQHF
14 TRBJ1-4 many TRBV7-9 CASPAGPSNEKLFF
17 TRBJ2-3 few TRBV12-3/TRBV12-4 CASSFHERGVYTDTQYF
14 TRBJ1-5 . TRBV20-1 CSARESEMGQPQHF
18 TRBJ2-1 few TRBV4-3 CASSRDGPGQTYYNEQFF
13 TRBJ2-2 . TRBV7-9 CASSSGATGELFF
15 TRBJ1-5 few TRBV20-1 CSARDVKGGDQPQHF
16 TRBJ1-2 many TRBV4-3 CASSQVPRSFYYGYTF